Sequencing of this TCR beta chain was carried out in a study of blood T cell repertoires in COVID-19. Study overall: The analysed material was cDNA or gDNA that came from T cells, B-cell-depleted T cells, or PBMCs.

As to this clone: Other DNA sequences in the sample encode the same CDR3.

The V end was cut by 9 bases, the J end by 3 bases, with 8 bases between. This CDR3 contains 11 residues. The germline V gene encodes CDR1 SNHLY and CDR2 FYNNEI. In the original analysis: Amplification of reference gene primers provided the estimated nucleated cell counts. Only in-frame clones appear in the TCRdb table, and some are missing; sequencing was by immunoSEQ multiplex PCR. For V, J and clone size, that table is used; D and trimming come from the DNA. The repertoire consists of 150,000 to 200,000 clones, with 85% to 90% occurring once and the leading ten covering about 4.2%. J is TRBJ1-1 and V is TRBV2; tentatively, D is TRBD1 (5 bases). The source material was peripheral blood. This clonotype was sampled from a human donor in a cohort sampled during active COVID-19. For the CDR3, the DNA is TGTGCCAGTTCCAGGGACACTGAAGCTTTCTTT. It yields the protein CASSRDTEAFF.